The next 21 T cell receptor beta chains were all read from a single sample in a study of blood T cell repertoires in COVID-19. Generated by immunoSEQ multiplex PCR, the TCRdb table keeps only in-frame clones and is missing some. Of under 300,000 clones detected, 83% appear once; the ten largest clones hold approximately 9%. The source material was peripheral blood. Receptors were obtained from a woman aged 45-60 years who had recovered from COVID-19.

This chain links TRBV3-1 (or the pseudogene TRBV3-2) with TRBJ2-1; 9 bases are a match to TRBD1. The CDR3 spans 15 residues. After removal of 1 base from V and 6 bases from J, the junction contained 4 bases not matched to a gene. Germline V gene data show CDR1 as LGHDT and CDR2 as YNNKEL (reference sequence). Here the CDR3 DNA reads TGTGCCAGCAGCCAAGGGGACAGGGTCGGCAATGAGCAGTTCTTC. Protein: CASSQGDRVGNEQFF.

The V gene is TRBV11-1, the J gene TRBJ1-4, with 9 nucleotides matching TRBD1. The CDR3 is 15 amino acids. The junction had 10 bases not matched to a gene; V was cut back by 4 bases and J by 10 bases. CDR1 SGHAT and CDR2 FQDESV come from the germline V gene (reference sequence). The CDR3 spells CASSWKTGGGVKLFF. For the CDR3, the DNA is TGTGCCAGCAGCTGGAAGACAGGGGGAGGTGTAAAACTGTTTTTT.

The chain uses TRBV7-9 and TRBJ2-5; 7 bases line up with TRBD1. Germline trimming cut 3 bases from V and 6 bases from J; bases unmatched to any gene: 4. The CDR3 covers 13 residues. From germline, CDR1 is SEHNR and CDR2 FQNEAQ (reference sequence). CDR3 sequence: CASSFEGAQTQYF. The CDR3 DNA is TGTGCCAGCAGCTTCGAGGGGGCGCAGACCCAGTACTTC.

V gene TRBV6-2 or TRBV6-3 combines with J gene TRBJ2-5; 8 bases are shared with TRBD1. The germline gives CDR1 MNHEY, CDR2 SVGEGT. V shed 5 bases, J shed 4 bases, and the junction held 9 bases outside the gene matches. The CDR3 runs 15 residues. CDR3 sequence: CASSRPQQGGETQYF. CDR3 bases: TGTGCCAGCAGTCGACCACAACAGGGGGGAGAGACCCAGTACTTC.

The chain joins TRBV6-6 to TRBJ2-7, with 8 positions matching TRBD2. From germline, CDR1 is MNHNY and CDR2 SVGAGI (reference sequence). The V segment lost 6 bases and the J segment 5 bases; nucleotides outside the gene matches: 15. The CDR3 sequence is 16 residues long. The DNA for the CDR3 is TGTGCCAGCAGCGACGCAACTAGCGGACGCTACCACGAGCAGTACTTC. It specifies CASSDATSGRYHEQYF.

The V and J genes are TRBV15 and TRBJ1-1; 7 bases align to TRBD1. The germline gives CDR1 LNHNV, CDR2 YYDKDF (reference sequence). The V segment lost 7 bases and the J segment 0 bases; nucleotides outside the gene matches: 8. The CDR3 loop spans 15 amino acids. Here the CDR3 reads CATTTGPQMNTEAFF. As DNA, the CDR3 is TGTGCCACCACGACAGGGCCGCAAATGAACACTGAAGCTTTCTTT.

The V gene is TRBV28, the J gene TRBJ2-7; weak D call: TRBD1 (6 bases). The germline V gene has CDR1 MDHEN and CDR2 SYDVKM. The CDR3 contains 15 residues. The germline V and J ends were trimmed by 3 bases and 4 bases, with 16 bases remaining between them. The CDR3 nucleotides are TGTGCCAGCAGTTTCTCCGGGACAAAAGCTTACGAGCAGTACTTC. This translates into CASSFSGTKAYEQYF.

In this sample, this clone turned up many times. The gene calls are TRBV5-6 and TRBJ2-2, with 9 nucleotides matching TRBD2. With V trimmed by 7 bases and J by 2 bases, 6 bases remained unmatched. This CDR3 has 15 residues. Per germline, CDR1 SGHDT and CDR2 YYEEEE. The CDR3 DNA reads as TGTGCCAGCGGCCTAGCGGGAACTAACACCGGGGAGCTGTTTTTT. This encodes CASGLAGTNTGELFF.

This chain joins TRBV29-1 and TRBJ2-5, with D possibly matching TRBD1 (6 bases). Germline V gives CDR1 SQVTM, CDR2 ANQGSEA. CDR3 size: 13 residues. The ends were cut back, 7 bases at V and 0 bases at J, with 12 bases in the middle. CDR3 coding DNA: TGCAGCGCCCAGGGGTCCAACCAAGAGACCCAGTACTTC. Its translation: CSAQGSNQETQYF.

The gene calls are TRBV4-3 and TRBJ2-3; 10 nucleotides match TRBD2. Germline V gives CDR1 LGHNA, CDR2 YSLEER. CDR3 length: 16 residues. V was pared by 0 bases and J by 5 bases, with 5 bases of the junction left unmatched. The CDR3 is CASSQDASGGLDTQYF. CDR3 nucleotide sequence: TGCGCCAGCAGCCAAGACGCTAGCGGGGGTCTAGATACGCAGTATTTT.

J is TRBJ1-1 and V is TRBV28; 11 bases are shared with TRBD1. The trim removed 9 bases at V and 4 bases at J, leaving 13 bases unmatched. The CDR3 loop spans 16 amino acids. Looked up from germline, CDR1 is MDHEN and CDR2 is SYDVKM. The CDR3 DNA follows: TGTGCCAGTAGTGTAGGGACAGGGGGTTATGGCACTGAAGCTTTCTTT. This gives the protein CASSVGTGGYGTEAFF.

The chain employs TRBV6-2 or TRBV6-3 and TRBJ2-7, with D uncertain. CDR3 length: 15 amino acids. V was cut by 0 bases and J by 0 bases, with 9 bases left in between. The germline V gene encodes CDR1 MNHEY and CDR2 SVGEGT. The DNA of the CDR3 is TGTGCCAGCAGTTACTCGGGCAGAACCTCCTACGAGCAGTACTTC. Its translation is CASSYSGRTSYEQYF.

The chain joins TRBV27 to TRBJ2-2, with 10 bases that match TRBD2. Losses at the gene ends were 3 bases for V and 6 bases for J; bases not matched to a gene: 1. Germline assignment: CDR1 MNHEY and CDR2 SMNVEV (reference sequence). CDR3 size: 14 residues. The CDR3 nucleotides read TGTGCCAGCAGTTTCCTAGCGGGAGCCGGGGAGCTGTTTTTT. It codes for CASSFLAGAGELFF.

The rearrangement joins TRBV27 to TRBJ2-7; D not certain. V shed 5 bases and J shed 2 bases, with 16 bases lying between them. Germline assignment: CDR1 MNHEY and CDR2 SMNVEV (reference sequence). The CDR3 is 15 residues long. CDR3 loop: CASSPNAVRAYEQYF. The CDR3 DNA is TGTGCCAGCAGTCCTAATGCGGTTCGTGCCTACGAGCAGTACTTC.

V gene TRBV11-3 combines with J gene TRBJ2-3; weak D call: TRBD1 (5 bases). Germline lookup yields CDR1 SGHNT and CDR2 YENEEA. Trimming left V 5 bases short and J 1 base short, with 7 bases between. The CDR3 is 13 amino acids. The chain's CDR3 is CASSKGRTDTQYF. In DNA, the CDR3 is TGTGCCAGCAGCAAGGGGCGCACAGATACGCAGTATTTT.

The V and J genes are TRBV7-9 and TRBJ2-7; tentative D call: TRBD2 (5 bases). CDR1 is SEHNR and CDR2 is FQNEAQ in the germline V gene (reference sequence). Trimming removed 5 bases at V and 3 bases at J, with 17 bases between. The CDR3 consists of 15 residues. CDR3 sequence reads: CASSPSGPVGYEQYF. DNA for the CDR3: TGTGCCAGCAGCCCCAGCGGTCCGGTTGGCTACGAGCAGTACTTC.

This clone was detected only a few times. This sequence joins TRBV6-2 or TRBV6-3 and TRBJ2-7; TRBD2 aligns across 7 bases. The germline CDR1 and CDR2 sequences are MNHEY and SVGEGT. The V and J ends lost 2 bases and 4 bases, in that order; junction bases with no gene match: 8. The CDR3 is 15 residues long. The CDR3 nucleotides are TGTGCCAGCAGTTACGCGGGCGGGGGAATATACGAGCAGTACTTC. This gives the protein CASSYAGGGIYEQYF.

CDR3 DNA: TGTGCCAGCAGCAATTCCCCGGGACAGCGAGATGAGTTGAACACTGAAGCTTTCTTT. Its translation: CASSNSPGQRDELNTEAFF. This chain connects TRBV21-1 to TRBJ1-1; the D call TRBD1 from the table was never checked on the DNA. TRBV21-1 is a pseudogene locus. The CDR3 runs 19 residues.

CDR3 DNA: TGTGCCTGGGGGCGAACGGGCAATCAGCCCCAGCATTTT. This codes for CAWGRTGNQPQHF. V and J are TRBV30 and TRBJ1-5; D not certain. Germline lookup yields CDR1 GTSNPN and CDR2 SVGIG (reference sequence). The V end was cut by 5 bases, the J end by 2 bases, with 10 bases between. The CDR3 spans 13 residues.

The chain is built from TRBV5-8 and TRBJ2-1; D not resolved. The CDR3 length is 14 residues. CDR1 is SGHTS and CDR2 is YDEGEE in the germline V gene. Trimming removed 4 bases at V and 8 bases at J, with 16 bases between. This CDR3 reads CASSPVFRFDEQFF. Written as DNA, the CDR3 is TGTGCCAGCAGCCCAGTATTTCGTTTCGATGAGCAGTTCTTC.

The CDR3 DNA reads as TGCGCCAGCAGCCAATCCCGGGGGGGAGAAGTGGAGACAGATACGCAGTATTTT. Translation: CASSQSRGGEVETDTQYF. This chain uses TRBV4-3 with TRBJ2-3; 8 bases line up with TRBD2. The J segment lost 3 bases and the V segment lost 2 bases, leaving 13 bases of the junction unmatched. Germline CDR1 reads LGHNA; CDR2 reads YSLEER. There are 18 residues in the CDR3.